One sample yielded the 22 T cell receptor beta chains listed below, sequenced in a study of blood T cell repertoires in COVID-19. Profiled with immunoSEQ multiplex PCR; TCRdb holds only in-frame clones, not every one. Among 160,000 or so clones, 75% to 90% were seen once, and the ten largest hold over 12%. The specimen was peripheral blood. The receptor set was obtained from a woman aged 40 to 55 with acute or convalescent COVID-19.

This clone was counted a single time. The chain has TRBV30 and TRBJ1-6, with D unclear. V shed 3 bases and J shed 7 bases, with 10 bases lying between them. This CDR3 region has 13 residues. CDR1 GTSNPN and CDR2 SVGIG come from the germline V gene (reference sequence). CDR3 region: CAWSEASNSPLHF. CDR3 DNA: TGTGCCTGGAGCGAAGCGTCGAATTCACCCCTCCACTTT.

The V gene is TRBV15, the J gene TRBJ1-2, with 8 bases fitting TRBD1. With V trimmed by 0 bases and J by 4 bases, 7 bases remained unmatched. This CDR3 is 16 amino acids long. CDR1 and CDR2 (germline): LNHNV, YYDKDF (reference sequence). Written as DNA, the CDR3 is TGTGCCACCAGCAGAGATGGGACAGGAGCCTTCTATGGCTACACCTTC. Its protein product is CATSRDGTGAFYGYTF. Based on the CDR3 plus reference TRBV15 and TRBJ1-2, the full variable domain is DAMVIQNPRYQVTQFGKPVTLSCSQTLNHNVMYWYQQKSSQAPKLLFHYYDKDFNNEADTPDNFQSRRPNTSFCFLDIRSPGLGDTAMYLCATSRDGTGAFYGYTFGSGTRLTVV.

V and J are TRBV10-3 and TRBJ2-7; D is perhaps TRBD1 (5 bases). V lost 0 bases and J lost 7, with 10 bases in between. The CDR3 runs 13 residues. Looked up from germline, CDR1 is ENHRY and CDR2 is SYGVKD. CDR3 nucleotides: TGTGCCATCAGTGAGTCGGCAGGGTGGGAGCAGTACTTC. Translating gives CAISESAGWEQYF.

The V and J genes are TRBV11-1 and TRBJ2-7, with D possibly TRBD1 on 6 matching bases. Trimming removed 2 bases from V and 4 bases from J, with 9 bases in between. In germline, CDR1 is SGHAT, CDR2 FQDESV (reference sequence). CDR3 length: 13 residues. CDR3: CASSLLQGYEQYF. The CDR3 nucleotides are TGTGCCAGCAGCTTACTACAGGGTTACGAGCAGTACTTC.

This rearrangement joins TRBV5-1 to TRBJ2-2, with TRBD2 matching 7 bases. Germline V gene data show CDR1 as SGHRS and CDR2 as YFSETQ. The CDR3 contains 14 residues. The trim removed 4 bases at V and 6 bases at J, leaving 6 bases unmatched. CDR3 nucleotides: TGCGCCAGCAGCATCGGACTAGTCTCCGGGGAGCTGTTTTTT. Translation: CASSIGLVSGELFF.

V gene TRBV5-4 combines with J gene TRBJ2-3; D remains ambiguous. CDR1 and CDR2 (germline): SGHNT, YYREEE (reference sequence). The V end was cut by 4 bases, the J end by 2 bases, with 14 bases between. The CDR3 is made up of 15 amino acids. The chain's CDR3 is CASSIGVGVTDTQYF. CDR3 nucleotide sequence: TGTGCCAGCAGCATAGGCGTAGGAGTCACAGATACGCAGTATTTT.

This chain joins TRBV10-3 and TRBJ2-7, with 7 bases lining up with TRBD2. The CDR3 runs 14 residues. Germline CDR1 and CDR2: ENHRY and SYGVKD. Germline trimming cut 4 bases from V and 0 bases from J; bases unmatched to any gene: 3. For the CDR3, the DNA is TGTGCCATCAGTGTAACGGGGGGCTCCTACGAGCAGTACTTC. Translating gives CAISVTGGSYEQYF.

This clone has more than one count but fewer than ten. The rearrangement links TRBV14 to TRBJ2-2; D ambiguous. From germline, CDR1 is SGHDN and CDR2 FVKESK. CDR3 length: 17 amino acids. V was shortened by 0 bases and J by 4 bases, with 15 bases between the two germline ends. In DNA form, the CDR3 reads TGTGCCAGCAGCCAAGATCGCCCTTGGCAGGCCACCGGGGAGCTGTTTTTT. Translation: CASSQDRPWQATGELFF.

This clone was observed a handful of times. The CDR3 region has the DNA TGTGCCAGCAGTTACCCAGGGGGAACTGAAGCTTTCTTT. This translates into CASSYPGGTEAFF. The gene calls are TRBV6-5 and TRBJ1-1; 7 bases match TRBD1. The CDR3 totals 13 residues. The ends lost 2 bases at V and 5 bases at J; junction bases unmatched: 2. From germline, CDR1 is MNHEY and CDR2 SVGAGI.

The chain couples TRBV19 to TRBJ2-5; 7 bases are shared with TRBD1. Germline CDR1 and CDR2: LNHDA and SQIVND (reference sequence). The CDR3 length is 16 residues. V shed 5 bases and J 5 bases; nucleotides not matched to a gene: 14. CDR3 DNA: TGTGCCAGTAGTCAAACCCCGGACAGGTTTGGGGAGACCCAGTACTTC. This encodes CASSQTPDRFGETQYF.

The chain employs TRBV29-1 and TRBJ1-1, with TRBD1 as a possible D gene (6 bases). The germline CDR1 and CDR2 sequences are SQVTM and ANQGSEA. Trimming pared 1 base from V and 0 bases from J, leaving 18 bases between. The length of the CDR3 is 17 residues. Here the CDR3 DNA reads TGCAGCGTTGAAGGGGGGCAGGGGCGCCCAATGAACACTGAAGCTTTCTTT. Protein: CSVEGGQGRPMNTEAFF.

CDR3 in amino acids: CAISGSSGDTQYF. In nucleotides, the CDR3 is TGTGCCATCAGTGGCTCTAGCGGGGATACGCAGTATTTT. This chain uses TRBV10-3 with TRBJ2-3, with 8 bases fitting TRBD2. From germline, CDR1 is ENHRY and CDR2 SYGVKD. Losses at the gene ends were 4 bases for V and 6 bases for J; bases not matched to a gene: 3. This CDR3 spans 13 amino acids.

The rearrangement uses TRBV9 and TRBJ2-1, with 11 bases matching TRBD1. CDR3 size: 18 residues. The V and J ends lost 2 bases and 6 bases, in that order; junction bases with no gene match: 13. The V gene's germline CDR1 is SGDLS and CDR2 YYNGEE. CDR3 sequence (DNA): TGTGCCAGCAGCGTCGGGACAGGGGGTTCGATGGCCTTCAATGAGCAGTTCTTC. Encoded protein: CASSVGTGGSMAFNEQFF.

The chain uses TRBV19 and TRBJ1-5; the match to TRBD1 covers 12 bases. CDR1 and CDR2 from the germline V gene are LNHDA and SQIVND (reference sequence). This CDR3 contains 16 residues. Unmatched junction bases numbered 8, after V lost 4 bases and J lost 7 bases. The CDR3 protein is CASSTTGTGGRQPQHF. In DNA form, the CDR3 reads TGTGCCAGTAGTACCACCGGGACAGGGGGCCGGCAGCCCCAGCATTTT.

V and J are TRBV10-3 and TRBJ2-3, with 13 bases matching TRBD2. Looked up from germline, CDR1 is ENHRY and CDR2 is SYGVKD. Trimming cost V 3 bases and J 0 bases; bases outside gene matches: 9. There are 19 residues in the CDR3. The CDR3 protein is CAISDTGLAGWSSTDTQYF. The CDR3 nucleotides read TGTGCCATCAGTGATACGGGACTAGCGGGGTGGTCTAGCACAGATACGCAGTATTTT.

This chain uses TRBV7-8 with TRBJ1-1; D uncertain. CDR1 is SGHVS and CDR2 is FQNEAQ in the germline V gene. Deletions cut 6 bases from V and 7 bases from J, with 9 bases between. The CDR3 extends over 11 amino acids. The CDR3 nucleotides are TGTGCCAGCAGTTCCTTCGGTGAAGCTTTCTTT. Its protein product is CASSSFGEAFF.

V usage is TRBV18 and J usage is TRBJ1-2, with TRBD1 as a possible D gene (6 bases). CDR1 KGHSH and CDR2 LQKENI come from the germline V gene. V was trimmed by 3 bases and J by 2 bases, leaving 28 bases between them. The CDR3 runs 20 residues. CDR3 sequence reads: CASSPSVGRSSGAPNYGYTF. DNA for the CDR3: TGTGCCAGCTCACCCTCCGTAGGACGAAGTTCAGGGGCGCCGAACTATGGCTACACCTTC.

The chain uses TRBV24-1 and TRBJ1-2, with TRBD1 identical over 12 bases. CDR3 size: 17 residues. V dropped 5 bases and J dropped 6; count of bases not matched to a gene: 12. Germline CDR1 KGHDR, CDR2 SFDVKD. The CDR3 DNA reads TGTGCCACCAGTGCCACCCCCGGGACAGGGGGCGCGGATGGCTACACCTTC. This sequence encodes CATSATPGTGGADGYTF.

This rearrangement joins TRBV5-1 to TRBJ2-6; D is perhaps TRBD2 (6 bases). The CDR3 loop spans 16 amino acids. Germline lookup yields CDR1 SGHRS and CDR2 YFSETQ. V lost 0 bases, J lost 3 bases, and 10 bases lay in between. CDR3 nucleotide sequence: TGCGCCAGCAGCTTGGCCGGGAGTGGTGGGGCCAACGTCCTGACTTTC. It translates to CASSLAGSGGANVLTF.

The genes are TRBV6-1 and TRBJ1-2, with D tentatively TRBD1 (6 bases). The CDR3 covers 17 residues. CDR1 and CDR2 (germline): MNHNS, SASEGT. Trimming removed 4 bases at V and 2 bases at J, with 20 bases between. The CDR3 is CASSGGVEGQINYGYTF. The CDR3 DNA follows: TGTGCCAGCAGTGGGGGAGTCGAAGGACAGATCAACTATGGCTACACCTTC.

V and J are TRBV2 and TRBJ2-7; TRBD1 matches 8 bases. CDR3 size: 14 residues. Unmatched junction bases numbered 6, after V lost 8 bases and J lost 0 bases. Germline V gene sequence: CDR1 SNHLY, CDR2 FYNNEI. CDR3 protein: CASGADRGSYEQYF. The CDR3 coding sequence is TGTGCCAGCGGTGCCGACAGGGGCTCCTACGAGCAGTACTTC. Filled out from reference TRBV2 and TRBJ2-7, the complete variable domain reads EPEVTQTPSHQVTQMGQEVILRCVPISNHLYFYWYRQILGQKVEFLVSFYNNEISEKSEIFDDQFSVERPDGSNFTLKIRSTKLEDSAMYFCASGADRGSYEQYFGPGTRLTVT.

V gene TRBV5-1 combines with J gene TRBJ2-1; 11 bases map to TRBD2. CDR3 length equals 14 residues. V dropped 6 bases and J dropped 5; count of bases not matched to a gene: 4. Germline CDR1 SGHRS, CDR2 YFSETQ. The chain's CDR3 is CASNSGRVDNEQFF. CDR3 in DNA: TGCGCCAGCAATAGCGGGAGGGTGGACAATGAGCAGTTCTTC.